The 10 T cell receptor beta chains below were found in one sample sequenced in a study of blood T cells in healthy people across ages. Primed by a sample-barcoded 5' primer and a J-beta primer mix, a second PCR proceeded for 7 to 11 cycles. TCRdb passed the 5' RACE reads through MiXCR, listing each CDR3 protein once. The sample comprises about 830,000 distinct CDR3 sequences, 55% to 65% of which are singletons, and roughly 25% rests with the top ten. The specimen sequenced was blood. The origin of the receptors is a man younger than 45 in good health.

V usage is TRBV5-1 and J usage is TRBJ2-5; D tentatively fits TRBD1 or TRBD2 (7 bases each). CDR1 is SGHRS, CDR2 YFSETQ, per germline. Trimming cost V 5 bases and J 2 bases, with 16 bases left between them. The CDR3 length is 15 residues. The CDR3 protein is CASSRQGGGQETQYF. The CDR3 DNA is TGCGCCAGCAGTCGACAGGGAGGGGGGCAAGAGACCCAGTACTTC.

This clonotype was recorded only once. The chain is built from TRBV2 and TRBJ2-4, with 8 bases identical to TRBD1. From germline, CDR1 is SNHLY and CDR2 FYNNEI. The CDR3 sequence is 13 residues long. V gave up 6 bases and J gave up 13 bases; unmatched junction bases: 11. The CDR3 DNA follows: TGTGCCAGCAGAAGGACAGGGCTCTGGGAGCAGTACTTC. Translated: CASRRTGLWEQYF.

The chain recombines TRBV7-2 with TRBJ2-5, with 9 bases identical to TRBD2. The better agreement between TRBJ2-7 and the DNA end casts doubt on the J call. This CDR3 has 16 amino acids. Germline V CDR1 and CDR2: SGHTA, FQGNSA. The CDR3: CASSFLSSGAAYEQYF. CDR3 in DNA: TGTGCCAGCAGCTTCCTGTCTAGCGGGGCCGCCTACGAGCAGTACTTC.

This clonotype was observed a handful of times. The rearrangement links TRBV29-1 to TRBJ1-2, with a weak D call TRBD1 (6 bases). The CDR3 covers 15 residues. From germline, CDR1 is SQVTM and CDR2 ANQGSEA. Trimming took 2 bases from V and 0 from J, leaving 13 bases between them. The CDR3 nucleotides are TGCAGCGTTGAACAAAGCAGGGGTTCTAACTATGGCTACACCTTC. Encoded protein: CSVEQSRGSNYGYTF. Together with reference TRBV29-1 and TRBJ1-2, the CDR3 gives the full variable domain: SAVISQKPSRDICQRGTSLTIQCQVDSQVTMMFWYRQQPGQSLTLIATANQGSEATYESGFVIDKFPISRPNLTFSTLTVSNMSPEDSSIYLCSVEQSRGSNYGYTFGSGTRLTVV.

The chain carries TRBV28 and TRBJ2-1; D not certain. Germline assignment: CDR1 MDHEN and CDR2 SYDVKM. This CDR3 comprises 13 residues. V shed 8 bases and J shed 2 bases, with 10 bases lying between them. CDR3 nucleotides: TGTGCCAGCTGGCCGACGGCCTACAATGAGCAGTTCTTC. This translates into CASWPTAYNEQFF.

This chain links TRBV30 with TRBJ2-7; 15 nucleotides line up with TRBD2. The CDR3 is made up of 13 amino acids. Germline loops: CDR1 GTSNPN, CDR2 SVGIG (reference sequence). J lost 4 bases, V lost 8 bases, and 3 bases had no gene match. The CDR3 nucleotides are TGTGCCCGTGGGACTAGCGGGGGGTACGAGCAGTACTTC. This translates into CARGTSGGYEQYF. Variable domain in full (rest from reference TRBV30 and TRBJ2-7): SQTIHQWPATLVQPVGSPLSLECTVEGTSNPNLYWYRQAAGRGLQLLFYSVGIGQISSEVPQNLSASRPQDRQFILSSKKLLLSDSGFYLCARGTSGGYEQYFGPGTRLTVT.

This clonotype was counted a single time. The chain has TRBV24-1 and TRBJ1-2; D is unclear. Trimming shortened V by 4 bases and J by 0 bases, and 8 bases separated the two germline ends. CDR1 and CDR2 (germline): KGHDR, SFDVKD. This CDR3 comprises 14 residues. The CDR3 DNA follows: TGTGCCACCAGTGAAGGAACAGCTAACTATGGCTACACCTTC. It translates to CATSEGTANYGYTF.

This clonotype showed up just a few times. The rearrangement uses TRBV7-8 and TRBJ2-7; 7 bases fit TRBD2. Germline V lookup: CDR1 SGHVS, CDR2 FQNEAQ. This CDR3 is 15 amino acids long. Losses at the gene ends were 1 base for V and 4 bases for J; bases not matched to a gene: 7. The chain's CDR3 is CASSLVRLANYEQYF. For the CDR3, the DNA is TGTGCCAGCAGCTTAGTGAGACTAGCTAATTACGAGCAGTACTTC.

V usage is TRBV6-2 or TRBV6-3 and J usage is TRBJ1-2; D is unresolved. The CDR3 loop spans 14 amino acids. Looked up from germline, CDR1 is MNHEY and CDR2 is SVGEGT. Between the trimmed V and J ends, which lost 5 bases and 1 base, there was a span of 11 bases. This chain's CDR3 is CASSDAGFNYGYTF. In nucleotides, the CDR3 is TGTGCCAGCAGTGACGCCGGGTTTAACTATGGCTACACCTTC.

This chain links TRBV7-2 with TRBJ2-7; unclear D gene. The CDR3 contains 13 residues. Germline V gene data show CDR1 as SGHTA and CDR2 as FQGNSA. Trimming stripped 1 base from V and 4 bases from J, with 8 bases between. CDR3 sequence reads: CASSLVPLYEQYF. The CDR3 DNA sequence: TGTGCCAGCAGCTTAGTCCCCTTATACGAGCAGTACTTC.